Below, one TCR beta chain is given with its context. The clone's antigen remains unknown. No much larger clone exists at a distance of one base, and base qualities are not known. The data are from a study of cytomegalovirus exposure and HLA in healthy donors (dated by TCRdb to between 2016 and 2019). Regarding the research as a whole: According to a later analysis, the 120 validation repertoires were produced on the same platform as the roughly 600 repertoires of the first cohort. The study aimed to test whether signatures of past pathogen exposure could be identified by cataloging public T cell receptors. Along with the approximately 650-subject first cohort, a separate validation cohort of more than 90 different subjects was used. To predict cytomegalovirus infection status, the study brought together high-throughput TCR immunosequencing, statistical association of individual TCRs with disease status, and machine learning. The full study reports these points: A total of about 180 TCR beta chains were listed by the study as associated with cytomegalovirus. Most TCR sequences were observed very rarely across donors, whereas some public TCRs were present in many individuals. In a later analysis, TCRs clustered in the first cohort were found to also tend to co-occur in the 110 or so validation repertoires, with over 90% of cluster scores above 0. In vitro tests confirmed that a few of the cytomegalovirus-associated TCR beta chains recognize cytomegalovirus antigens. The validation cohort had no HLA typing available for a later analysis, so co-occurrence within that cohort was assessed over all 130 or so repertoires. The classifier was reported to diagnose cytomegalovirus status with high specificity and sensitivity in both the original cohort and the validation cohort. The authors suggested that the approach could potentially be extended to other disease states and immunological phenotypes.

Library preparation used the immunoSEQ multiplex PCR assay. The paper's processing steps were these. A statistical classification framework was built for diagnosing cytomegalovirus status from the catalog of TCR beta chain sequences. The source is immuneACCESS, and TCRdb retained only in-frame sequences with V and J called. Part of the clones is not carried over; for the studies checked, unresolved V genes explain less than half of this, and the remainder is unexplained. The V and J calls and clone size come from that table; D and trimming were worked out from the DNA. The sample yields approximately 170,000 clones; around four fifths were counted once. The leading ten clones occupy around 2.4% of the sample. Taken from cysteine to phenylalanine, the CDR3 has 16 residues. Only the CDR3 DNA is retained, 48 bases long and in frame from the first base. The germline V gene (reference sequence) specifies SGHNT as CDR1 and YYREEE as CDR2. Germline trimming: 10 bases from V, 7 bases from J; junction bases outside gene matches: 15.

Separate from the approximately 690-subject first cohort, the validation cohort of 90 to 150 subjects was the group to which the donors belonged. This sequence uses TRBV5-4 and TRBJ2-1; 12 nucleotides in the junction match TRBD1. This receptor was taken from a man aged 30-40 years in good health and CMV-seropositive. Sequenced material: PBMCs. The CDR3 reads CALSMGRDRGLNEQFF. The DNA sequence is TGTGCCCTCTCGATGGGACGGGACAGGGGGCTTAATGAGCAGTTCTTC. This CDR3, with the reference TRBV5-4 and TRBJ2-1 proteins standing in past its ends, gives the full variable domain ETGVTQSPTHLIKTRGQQVTLRCSSQSGHNTVSWYQQALGQGPQFIFQYYREEENGRGNFPPRFSGLQFPNYSSELNVNALELDDSALYLCALSMGRDRGLNEQFFGPGTRLTVL.